The T cell receptor (beta chain) under discussion was sequenced for a study of Graves' ophthalmopathy and Graves' hyperthyroidism. Broader study findings: The model predicted progression of ophthalmopathy with a sensitivity of 60% to 71%, and its specificity was 72% to 80%.

This clonotype was counted only a few times. What it recognizes is unknown. TCR beta CDR3 amplification used RNA transcripts. HTBI-primed RT-PCR formed the first round, and a multiplex PCR formed the second. TCRdb analysed the multiplex PCR reads with MiXCR anew, one entry per CDR3 protein. This table has 200,000 to 250,000 distinct CDR3 sequences, around 45% appearing once. Donors with ophthalmopathy: moderate-to-severe activity, CAS ≥3, NOSPECS ≥4, duration under 3 months. The diagnostic workup employed clinical symptoms, serum thyroxine, TRAb, thyroid ultrasound and orbital computed tomography. Someone took the PBMCs out of approximately 9.2 ml of fresh peripheral blood. Sequences were obtained from peripheral blood. The origin of this receptor is an adult man with Graves' ophthalmopathy.

For the CDR3, the DNA is TGTGCCAGCAGCTTGGAATGGCGAACTGAAGCTTTCTTT. This encodes CASSLEWRTEAFF. The chain employs TRBV5-6 and TRBJ1-1, with D hard to call. CDR3 length: 13 residues. Per the germline V gene, CDR1 is SGHDT and CDR2 is YYEEEE. V dropped 0 bases and J dropped 5 bases, with 8 bases sitting between them.